The clone carrying this TCR beta chain was seen a few times. Its antigen is as yet unknown. Germline V gene lookup returns CDR1 SGHRS and CDR2 YFSETQ. V gave up 1 base and J gave up 8 bases, with 13 bases separating them. There are 14 residues in the CDR3. The TCR alpha and TCR beta cDNA libraries, bearing sample barcodes and UMIs, were generated by 5'RACE using constant-segment primers. TCRdb passed the 5' RACE reads through MiXCR, listing each CDR3 protein once. Of 350,000 to 450,000 distinct CDR3 sequences detected, over 13% appear once; the ten largest clones hold about 22%. This record comes from a study of T-cell memory formation after mild COVID-19. Study-level points and caveats: The CD4+ clones that contracted clustered mainly within CM and EM, and the CD8+ clones concentrated in EMRA.

The clonotype comes from a man younger than 30 who had mild COVID-19 (a few samples of this study predate the infection). Cell type and time point are not known. The V gene is TRBV5-1, the J gene TRBJ2-1; D might be TRBD1 or TRBD2, each matching 6 bases. Sequencing input: PBMCs or a T cell subset sorted from them (not recorded which). The CDR3, as DNA: TGCGCCAGCAGCTTGTCGGGGGCCCCCGATGAGCAGTTCTTC. It translates to CASSLSGAPDEQFF. Variable domain in full (rest from reference TRBV5-1 and TRBJ2-1): KAGVTQTPRYLIKTRGQQVTLSCSPISGHRSVSWYQQTPGQGLQFLFEYFSETQRNKGNFPGRFSGRQFSNSRSEMNVSTLELGDSALYLCASSLSGAPDEQFFGPGTRLTVL.